These 9 T cell receptor beta chains originate from one sample sequenced in a study of cytomegalovirus exposure and HLA in healthy donors. Researchers ran the PCR with 60 Vbeta and 13 Jbeta primers. Profiled with immunoSEQ multiplex PCR; TCRdb holds only in-frame clones, not every one. The data contain 49,000 or so clones, approximately 85% of them singletons. Sequencing was done on a sample of PBMCs. The receptors derive from a boy younger than 18 in good health and CMV-seropositive.

The V call is TRBV4-1, the J call TRBJ2-7, with TRBD1 matching over 9 bases. The CDR3 runs to 14 residues. Germline CDR1 reads MGHRA; CDR2 reads YSYEKL. After removal of 4 bases from V and 2 bases from J, the junction contained 3 bases not matched to a gene. CDR3 DNA: TGCGCCAGCAGCCGGGACAGGGATACCTACGAGCAGTACTTC. It codes for CASSRDRDTYEQYF.

The V gene is TRBV6-1, the J gene TRBJ1-5, with TRBD1 matching over 9 bases. Germline CDR1 is MNHNS and CDR2 is SASEGT. The ends lost 3 bases at V and 7 bases at J; junction bases unmatched: 10. The CDR3 length is 16 residues. CDR3: CASSDAGTGRLQPQHF. The CDR3 nucleotides are TGTGCCAGCAGTGATGCAGGGACAGGGCGGTTACAGCCCCAGCATTTT.

About this clone itself: A far larger clone is only one base removed, so a read error is likely. The same CDR3 can be traced to other DNA sequences in this sample. The chain couples TRBV27 to TRBJ1-5; tentatively, D is TRBD1 (6 bases). The CDR3 covers 14 residues. In germline, CDR1 is MNHEY, CDR2 SMNVEV (reference sequence). The germline V and J ends were trimmed by 6 bases and 5 bases, with 14 bases remaining between them. The CDR3 reads CASSPSTGYQPQHF. The CDR3 DNA reads TGTGCCAGCAGCCCATCTACAGGGTATCAGCCCCAGCATTTT.

The chain uses TRBV19 and TRBJ1-4, with D unresolved. V lost 8 bases, J lost 5 bases, and 15 bases lay in between. Germline V gene sequence: CDR1 LNHDA, CDR2 SQIVND (reference sequence). The CDR3 covers 14 residues. CDR3 protein: CASWGRGLNEKLFF. In nucleotides, the CDR3 is TGTGCCAGTTGGGGTCGGGGATTAAATGAAAAACTGTTTTTT.

CDR3 sequence: CASSGAPGNGNTIYF. CDR3 coding DNA: TGTGCCAGCAGCGGGGCCCCGGGTAATGGAAACACCATATATTTT. This chain links TRBV11-2 with TRBJ1-3, with D possibly TRBD1 on 5 matching bases. The germline V gene has CDR1 SGHAT and CDR2 FQNNGV. V gave up 5 bases and J gave up 3 bases, with 14 bases separating them. CDR3 length: 15 residues.

This clone was counted between two and nine times. The gene calls are TRBV25-1 and TRBJ2-3; D not certain. The CDR3 consists of 12 residues. Germline V lookup: CDR1 MGHDK, CDR2 SYGVNS. Trimming shortened V by 5 bases and J by 1 base, and 4 bases separated the two germline ends. DNA of the CDR3: TGTGCCAGCAGTAGAGGCACAGATACGCAGTATTTT. Translated: CASSRGTDTQYF.

The chain combines TRBV5-4 with TRBJ2-3, with TRBD2 identical over 13 bases. CDR3 length: 16 amino acids. V trimming: 3 bases; J trimming: 4 bases; junction bases outside the gene matches: 5. The germline gives CDR1 SGHNT, CDR2 YYREEE (reference sequence). This CDR3 reads CASSWTSGGPADTQYF. CDR3 coding DNA: TGTGCCAGCAGCTGGACTAGCGGGGGACCGGCAGATACGCAGTATTTT.

The CDR3 coding sequence is TGTGCCAGCAGTGAAGCGCGAGTGTTCTCCGGAAACACCATATATTTT. Translation gives CASSEARVFSGNTIYF. This chain links TRBV6-1 with TRBJ1-3; no reliable D call. With 0 bases removed from V and 4 bases from J, the gap between germline ends came to 13 bases. The length of the CDR3 is 16 residues. Germline V gives CDR1 MNHNS, CDR2 SASEGT.

V gene TRBV11-2 combines with J gene TRBJ2-1; 12 bases line up with TRBD2. CDR3 length: 15 amino acids. In germline, CDR1 is SGHAT, CDR2 FQNNGV. The J segment lost 7 bases and the V segment lost 6 bases, leaving 7 bases of the junction unmatched. CDR3 sequence reads: CASRASGGVLNEQFF. The DNA of the CDR3 is TGTGCCAGCAGAGCTAGCGGGGGGGTTCTTAATGAGCAGTTCTTC.